This TCR beta chain was captured in a study of post-analysis software for immune sequencing data. At the level of the study: Relapsing-remitting, secondary progressive and progressive-relapsing multiple sclerosis courses were included.

Of note for this clonotype: No antigen is known for it.

The CDR3 length is 14 residues. CDR1 is KGHSH, CDR2 LQKENI, per germline. Unique molecular identifiers were present in the TCR beta cDNA libraries. Each batch of about 0.9 to 10 million T cells produced 500,000 to 550,000 cDNA molecules. One entry per CDR3 protein results from TCRdb running MiXCR on the PCR reads. The repertoire holds approximately 730,000 distinct CDR3 sequences, with roughly 46% as singletons. Whole-study results and caveats: Five or six TRBV segments, TRBV5-6, TRBV5-1 and TRBV20-1 among them, were found more frequent in patients than controls. Normalized Chao1 diversity was significantly lower in multiple sclerosis patients than in controls. F-measure co-clustering was strong for batch-matched samples.

The chain recombines TRBV18 with TRBJ2-5; D is possibly TRBD1 (5 bases). The end of the DNA aligns better with TRBJ2-7, so the J call may be wrong. This receptor was taken from a girl between 5 and 17 years old with multiple sclerosis. What was sequenced was blood. CDR3 nucleotides: TGTGCCAGCTCACCACCTGGCAGGGTGAGCGAGCAGTACTTC. This encodes CASSPPGRVSEQYF.